The 14 T cell receptor beta chains listed next were all sequenced from one sample in a study of shared clonotypes between healthy human individuals. Some clones are missing from TCRdb's copy, which holds only in-frame ones; the method was immunoSEQ multiplex PCR. The sample comprises about 1 million clones, around four fifths of which are singletons, and approximately 1.5% rests with the top ten. Sequenced material: memory CD4+ T cells sorted from blood. Stated subset: CD45RA-negative fraction. The source is a man between 18 and 29 years old in good health.

The gene calls are TRBV27 and TRBJ1-6; TRBD1 might be the D (6 bases). Between the trimmed V and J ends, which lost 10 bases and 0 bases, there was a span of 13 bases. The CDR3 has 15 residues. Germline-derived CDR1 and CDR2 are MNHEY and SMNVEV (reference sequence). The CDR3 spells CATGWGPSYNSPLHF. The CDR3 nucleotides are TGTGCCACTGGTTGGGGGCCCTCCTATAATTCACCCCTCCACTTT.

CDR3 loop: CASSEEATGANVLTF. CDR3 coding DNA: TGTGCCAGCAGTGAGGAAGCAACTGGGGCCAACGTCCTGACTTTC. V is TRBV2 and J is TRBJ2-6; D call uncertain. The CDR3 contains 15 residues. V was trimmed by 3 bases and J by 2 bases, leaving 8 bases between them. Per the germline V gene, CDR1 is SNHLY and CDR2 is FYNNEI.

This clone appeared once. This rearrangement joins TRBV7-2 to TRBJ1-6; no clear D. The V end was cut by 5 bases, the J end by 9 bases, with 11 bases between. CDR1 and CDR2 (germline): SGHTA, FQGNSA. This CDR3 comprises 13 residues. In nucleotides, the CDR3 is TGTGCCAGCAGCCCCAGTGACGTTTCACCCCTCCACTTT. It is translated as CASSPSDVSPLHF.

This clone was seen more than once but under ten times. The rearrangement links TRBV5-1 to TRBJ2-5; 8 nucleotides match TRBD1. Per the germline V gene, CDR1 is SGHRS and CDR2 is YFSETQ. CDR3 length equals 16 residues. Trimming removed 4 bases from V and 0 bases from J; junction bases left unmatched: 8. The CDR3 loop reads CASSITGGKYQETQYF. The CDR3 DNA is TGCGCCAGCAGCATAACAGGGGGGAAGTACCAAGAGACCCAGTACTTC.

V gene TRBV7-9 combines with J gene TRBJ2-3; D is unclear. Trimming left V 1 base short and J 4 bases short, with 18 bases between. The germline gives CDR1 SEHNR, CDR2 FQNEAQ (reference sequence). This CDR3 is built from 17 residues. The CDR3 DNA reads TGTGCCAGCAGCTTAGGGGAAGACTCTCTGGCGGCAGATACGCAGTATTTT. Its protein is CASSLGEDSLAADTQYF.

This rearrangement joins TRBV6-5 to TRBJ1-1, with TRBD1 matching 8 bases. V gave up 11 bases and J gave up 0 bases; unmatched junction bases: 8. Germline lookup yields CDR1 MNHEY and CDR2 SVGAGI. CDR3 size: 14 residues. CDR3 DNA: TGTGCCTCAGGGGGCGCGGGGGTGAACACTGAAGCTTTCTTT. It translates to CASGGAGVNTEAFF.

This clone was observed once. The chain links TRBV28 to TRBJ1-1; 7 bases align to TRBD1. CDR3 length: 14 amino acids. V lost 2 bases to trimming and J lost 10 bases; unmatched junction nucleotides: 10. The germline V gene has CDR1 MDHEN and CDR2 SYDVKM. The chain's CDR3 is CASSLAGGQFGAFF. CDR3 DNA sequence: TGTGCCAGCAGTTTAGCCGGGGGACAGTTCGGAGCTTTCTTT.

This chain connects TRBV14 to TRBJ2-1; TRBD2 is a possible D gene (5 bases). Germline CDR1 is SGHDN and CDR2 is FVKESK. The ends were cut back, 4 bases at V and 3 bases at J, with 13 bases in the middle. The CDR3 covers 15 residues. For the CDR3, the DNA is TGTGCCAGCAGCCTCCAGAGCGGAGGCTACAATGAGCAGTTCTTC. It codes for CASSLQSGGYNEQFF.

A note on this clone: This specimen includes other DNA sequences encoding the same CDR3. The chain joins TRBV5-1 to TRBJ2-3; no clear D. Deletions cut 8 bases from V and 4 bases from J, with 14 bases between. CDR1 and CDR2 from the germline V gene are SGHRS and YFSETQ. The CDR3 is made up of 13 amino acids. CDR3 loop: CASSLGAADTQYF. Written as DNA, the CDR3 is TGCGCCAGTTCCCTAGGCGCGGCAGATACGCAGTATTTT.

The chain employs TRBV6-1 and TRBJ2-1, with TRBD2 matching over 7 bases. V shed 4 bases and J 8 bases; nucleotides not matched to a gene: 11. Germline CDR1 reads MNHNS; CDR2 reads SASEGT. The CDR3 is made up of 15 amino acids. DNA for the CDR3: TGTGCCAGCAGTGCCGCTACCCCGGGGAGGGATGAGCAGTTCTTC. Its translation: CASSAATPGRDEQFF.

This chain uses TRBV11-2 with TRBJ2-1, with 8 bases identical to TRBD2. The CDR3 covers 13 residues. Germline CDR1 is SGHAT and CDR2 is FQNNGV. V shed 6 bases and J 3 bases; nucleotides not matched to a gene: 1. The CDR3 protein is CASSSGIYNEQFF. CDR3 bases: TGTGCCAGCAGTAGCGGGATCTACAATGAGCAGTTCTTC.

As to this clone: Other DNA sequences of this sample code for an identical CDR3. V usage is TRBV5-1 and J usage is TRBJ2-5, with 12 nucleotides matching TRBD2. Germline loops: CDR1 SGHRS, CDR2 YFSETQ. J was trimmed by 1 base and V by 4 bases; bases with no gene match: 5. The CDR3 covers 16 residues. CDR3 sequence: CASSRLAGEGQETQYF. The CDR3 DNA reads TGCGCCAGCAGCAGACTAGCGGGGGAAGGCCAAGAGACCCAGTACTTC.

V gene TRBV30 combines with J gene TRBJ2-3; no clear D gene. The CDR3 has 12 amino acids. V lost 2 bases, J lost 6 bases, and 9 bases lay in between. Germline CDR1 and CDR2: GTSNPN and SVGIG (reference sequence). CDR3 nucleotide sequence: TGTGCCTGGAGTCAATCAGGCGATACGCAGTATTTT. It encodes CAWSQSGDTQYF.

The V and J genes are TRBV27 and TRBJ2-7, with D perhaps TRBD2 (5 bases). This CDR3 is 15 amino acids long. Germline V lookup: CDR1 MNHEY, CDR2 SMNVEV (reference sequence). Trimming shortened V by 2 bases and J by 7 bases, and 18 bases separated the two germline ends. CDR3 nucleotide sequence: TGTGCCAGCAGTTTAAGTTTGATCGGGGAGAGGGAGCAGTACTTC. It codes for CASSLSLIGEREQYF.